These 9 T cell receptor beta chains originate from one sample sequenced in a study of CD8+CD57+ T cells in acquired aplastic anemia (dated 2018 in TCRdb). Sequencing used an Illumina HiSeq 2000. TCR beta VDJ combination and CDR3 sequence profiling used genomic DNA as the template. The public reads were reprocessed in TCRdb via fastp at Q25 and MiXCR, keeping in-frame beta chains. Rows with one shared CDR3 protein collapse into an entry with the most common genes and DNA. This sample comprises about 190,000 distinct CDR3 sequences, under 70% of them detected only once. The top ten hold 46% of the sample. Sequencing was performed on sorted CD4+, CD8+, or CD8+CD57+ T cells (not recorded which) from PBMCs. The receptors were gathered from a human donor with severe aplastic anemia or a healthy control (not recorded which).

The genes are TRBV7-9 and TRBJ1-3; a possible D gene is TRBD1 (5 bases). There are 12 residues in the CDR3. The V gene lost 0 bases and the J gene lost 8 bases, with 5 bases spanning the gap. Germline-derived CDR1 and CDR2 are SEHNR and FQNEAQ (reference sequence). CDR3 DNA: TGTGCCAGCAGCTTAGCGGGGGACACCATATATTTT. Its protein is CASSLAGDTIYF. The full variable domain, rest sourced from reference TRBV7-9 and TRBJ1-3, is DTGVSQNPRHKITKRGQNVTFRCDPISEHNRLYWYRQTLGQGPEFLTYFQNEAQLEKSRLLSDRFSAERPKGSFSTLEIQRTEQGDSAMYLCASSLAGDTIYFGEGSWLTVV.

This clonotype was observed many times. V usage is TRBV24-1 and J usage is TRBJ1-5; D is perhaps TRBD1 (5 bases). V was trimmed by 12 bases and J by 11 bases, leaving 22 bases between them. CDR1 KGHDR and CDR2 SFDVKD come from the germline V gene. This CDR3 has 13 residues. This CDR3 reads CAGARGGGSAQHF. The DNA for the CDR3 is TGTGCCGGTGCCCGGGGGGGGGGTTCGGCCCAGCATTTT.

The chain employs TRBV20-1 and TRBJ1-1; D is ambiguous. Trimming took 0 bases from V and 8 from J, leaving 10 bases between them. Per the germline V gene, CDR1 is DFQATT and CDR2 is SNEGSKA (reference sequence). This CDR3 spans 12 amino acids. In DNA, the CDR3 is TGCAGTGCTAGAGATATTGGATTGGAAGCTTTCTTT. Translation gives CSARDIGLEAFF.

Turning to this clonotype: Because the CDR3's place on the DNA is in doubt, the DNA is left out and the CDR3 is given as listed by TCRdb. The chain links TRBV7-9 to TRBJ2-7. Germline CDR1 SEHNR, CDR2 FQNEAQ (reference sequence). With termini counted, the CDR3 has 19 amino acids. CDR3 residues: CASSFYICSARVAPYEQYF.

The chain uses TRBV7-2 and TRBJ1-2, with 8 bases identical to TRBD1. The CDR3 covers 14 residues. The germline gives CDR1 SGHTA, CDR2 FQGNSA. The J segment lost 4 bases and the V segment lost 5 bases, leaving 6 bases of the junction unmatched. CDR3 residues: CASSPRGQGYGYTF. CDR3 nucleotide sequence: TGTGCCAGCAGCCCTCGAGGACAGGGCTATGGCTACACCTTC.

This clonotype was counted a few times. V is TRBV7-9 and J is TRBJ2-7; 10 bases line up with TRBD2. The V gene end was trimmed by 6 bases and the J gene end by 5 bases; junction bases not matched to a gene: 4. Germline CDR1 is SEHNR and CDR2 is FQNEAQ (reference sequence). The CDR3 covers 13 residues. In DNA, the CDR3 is TGTGCCAGCAGTGCTAGCGGGAGTAACGAGCAGTACTTC. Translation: CASSASGSNEQYF.

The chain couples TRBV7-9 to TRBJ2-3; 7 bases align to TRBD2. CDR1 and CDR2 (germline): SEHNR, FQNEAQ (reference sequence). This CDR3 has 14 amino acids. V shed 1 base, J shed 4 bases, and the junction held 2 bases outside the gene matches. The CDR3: CASSLGGGSDTQYF. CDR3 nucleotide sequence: TGTGCCAGCAGCTTAGGGGGGGGATCAGATACGCAGTATTTT.

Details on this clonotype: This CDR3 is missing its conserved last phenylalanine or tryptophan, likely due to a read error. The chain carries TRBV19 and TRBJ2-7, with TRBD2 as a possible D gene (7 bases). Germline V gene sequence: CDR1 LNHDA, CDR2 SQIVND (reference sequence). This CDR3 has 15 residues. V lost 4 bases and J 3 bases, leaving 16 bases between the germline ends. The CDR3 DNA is TGTGCCAGTAGTACAGGGTCGGGGGGCAGCTACGAGCAGTACCTC. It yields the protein CASSTGSGGSYEQYL.

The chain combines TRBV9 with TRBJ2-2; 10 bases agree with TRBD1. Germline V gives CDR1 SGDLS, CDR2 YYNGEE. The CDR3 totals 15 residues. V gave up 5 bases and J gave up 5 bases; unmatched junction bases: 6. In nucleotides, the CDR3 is TGTGCCAGCAGTCCGACAGGGGGCCTGACCGGGGAGCTGTTTTTT. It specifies CASSPTGGLTGELFF.